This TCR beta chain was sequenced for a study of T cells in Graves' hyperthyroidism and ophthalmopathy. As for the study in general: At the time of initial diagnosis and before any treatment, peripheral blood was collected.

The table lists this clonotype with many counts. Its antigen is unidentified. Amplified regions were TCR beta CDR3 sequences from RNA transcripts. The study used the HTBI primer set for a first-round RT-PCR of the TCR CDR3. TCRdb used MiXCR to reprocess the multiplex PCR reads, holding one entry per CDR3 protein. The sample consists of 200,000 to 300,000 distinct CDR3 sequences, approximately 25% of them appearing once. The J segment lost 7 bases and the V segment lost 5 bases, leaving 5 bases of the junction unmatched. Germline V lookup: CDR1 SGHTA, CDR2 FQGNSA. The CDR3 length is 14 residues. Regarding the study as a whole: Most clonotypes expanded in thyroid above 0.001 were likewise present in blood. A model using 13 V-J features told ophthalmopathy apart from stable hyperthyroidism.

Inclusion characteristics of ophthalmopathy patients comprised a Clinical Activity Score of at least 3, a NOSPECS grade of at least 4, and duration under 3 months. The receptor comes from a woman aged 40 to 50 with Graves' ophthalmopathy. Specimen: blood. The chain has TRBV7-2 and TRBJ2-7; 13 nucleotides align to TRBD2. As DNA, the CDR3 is TGTGCCAGCAGCCCACTAGCGGGAGGGCGAGAGCAGTACTTC. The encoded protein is CASSPLAGGREQYF.